This record looks at one T cell receptor beta chain sequence and its context. The target antigen is unknown. These data come from a study of cytomegalovirus exposure and HLA in healthy donors. The CDR3 totals 16 residues. Germline trimming cut 0 bases from V and 2 bases from J; bases unmatched to any gene: 4. Germline assignment: CDR1 MDHEN and CDR2 SYDVKM. PCR amplification relied on 60 Vbeta primers (plus 13 Jbeta primers). Clones were read by immunoSEQ multiplex PCR, and TCRdb kept only the in-frame ones, dropping some. This table has about 160,000 clones, approximately 81% appearing once. General study points: Among TCR beta chains, those listed as cytomegalovirus-associated numbered about 150.

Sequencing used PBMCs. V is TRBV28 and J is TRBJ2-7; 10 nucleotides line up with TRBD1. The receptor was isolated from a man younger than 35 in good health and CMV-seronegative. Here the CDR3 DNA reads TGTGCCAGCAGTTTATGGACAGGGGGCGGGCCCTACGAGCAGTACTTC. Translated, it gives CASSLWTGGGPYEQYF.